The T cell receptor beta chain under discussion was sequenced for a study of shared clonotypes between healthy human individuals. Study as a whole: Researchers drew samples from a couple of women and three men aged 18 to 49. Whole-study findings and limits: Naive CD4 clonotype sharing across several donors was approximately 5.2%.

In this sample, this clone turned up a few times. Antigen: not known. As defined, naive CD8 cells were CD45RO-negative and positively selected for CCR7, with terminally differentiated effector memory CD45RA+ cells excluded. Genomic DNA (from each subset) was split evenly across several immunoSEQ plates. The data were produced by immunoSEQ multiplex PCR, yet TCRdb's version contains in-frame clones alone and is incomplete. The profile shows approximately 590,000 clones, 95% to 96% of them singletons. Germline CDR1 and CDR2: GTSNPN and SVGIG (reference sequence). The V end was cut by 3 bases, the J end by 5 bases, with 16 bases between. The CDR3 sequence is 14 residues long.

The specimen was naive CD8+ T cells sorted from blood. The J gene is TRBJ1-1, the V gene TRBV30; D remains unclear. The TCR comes from a woman between 25 and 40 years old in good health. This chain's CDR3 is CAWRGIGGGTEAFF. The CDR3, as DNA: TGTGCCTGGAGGGGAATTGGTGGTGGGACTGAAGCTTTCTTT.